A selection of T cell receptor beta chains follows, all from one sample in a study of cytomegalovirus exposure and HLA in healthy donors. Produced via immunoSEQ multiplex PCR; TCRdb's table is partial and in-frame only. The data contain 200,000 to 300,000 clones, roughly 87% of them singletons. The specimen sequenced was PBMCs. These receptors were obtained from a woman aged 25 to 39 in good health and CMV-seronegative. CDR3s include the opening cysteine and the closing phenylalanine or tryptophan. Fields, in order: D gene, J gene, V gene, clone size, CDR3 DNA, CDR3 protein. The D gene is left open where the match is weak. Clone size appears in some rows only: once, few, many, or a class for an expanded clone.

TRBD2 | TRBJ2-3 | TRBV27 | . | TGTGCCAGCAGTCCGGGGACTAGCGGGAGGACAGATACGCAGTATTTT | CASSPGTSGRTDTQYF
. | TRBJ1-4 | TRBV15 | . | TGTGCCACCAGCAGAGCAACAGGTGTGGTACTGTTTTTT | CATSRATGVVLFF
. | TRBJ1-1 | TRBV27 | . | TGTGCCAGCAGTTTAGCCAGCGCGGACACTGAAGCTTTCTTT | CASSLASADTEAFF
TRBD2 | TRBJ2-3 | TRBV27 | . | TGTGCCAGCAGTTTAACGGCGGGAGTGGGGACAGATACGCAGTATTTT | CASSLTAGVGTDTQYF
TRBD2 | TRBJ2-1 | TRBV13 | . | TGTGCCAGCAGCTTACTGTCAGCGGGAGAATTCTTCTCCTACAATGAGCAGTTCTTC | CASSLLSAGEFFSYNEQFF
. | TRBJ2-7 | TRBV30 | . | TGTGCCTGGAAGGAGGAATCGGAGCAGTACTTC | CAWKEESEQYF
TRBD2 | TRBJ2-5 | TRBV28 | . | TGTGCCAGCAGTTTACTAGCGGGAGACTCGGGGAAGCAGTACTTC | CASSLLAGDSGKQYF
. | TRBJ2-6 | TRBV4-3 | . | TGCGCCAGCAGCCAAGAAGTCCTTTCTGGGGCCAACGTCCTGACTTTC | CASSQEVLSGANVLTF
. | TRBJ2-2 | TRBV28 | few | TGTGCCAGCAGTTTATTGGGGTTTAGCACCGGGGAGCTGTTTTTT | CASSLLGFSTGELFF
TRBD1 | TRBJ1-2 | TRBV27 | . | TGTGCCAGCAGTTTATCGATAGGACAGGCCCCATCGGGCTACACCTTC | CASSLSIGQAPSGYTF
. | TRBJ2-7 | TRBV5-1 | . | TGCGCCAGCAGCTTGTTTAGGGGTGGAAGCTCCTACGAGCAGTACTTC | CASSLFRGGSSYEQYF
. | TRBJ2-1 | TRBV4-2 | . | TGTGCCAGCAAGGGCGTTAATGAGCAGTTCTTC | CASKGVNEQFF
. | TRBJ2-1 | TRBV6-6 | . | TGTGCCAGCAGTTACTTATTGGACTCTTATGAGCAGTTCTTC | CASSYLLDSYEQFF
. | TRBJ2-1 | TRBV12-2 | once | TGTGCAAGTCGGTTGGTCGAGAAGCGGGGCGAGAAAAATGAGCAGTTCTTC | CASRLVEKRGEKNEQFF
TRBD1 | TRBJ2-7 | TRBV7-9 | . | TGTGCCAGCAGCCCGACAGGGAACTCCTACGAGCAGTACTTC | CASSPTGNSYEQYF
TRBD2 | TRBJ2-1 | TRBV9 | . | TGTGCCAGCAGCCTTACTAGCGGGAGGGCCTATGAGCAGTTCTTC | CASSLTSGRAYEQFF
TRBD1 | TRBJ1-1 | TRBV6-6 | . | TGTGCCAGCAGTCCGCAGGGGGTTACTGAAGCTTTCTTT | CASSPQGVTEAFF
TRBD1 | TRBJ1-2 | TRBV5-4 | . | TGTGCCAGCAGCTTGGACAGGGGGACTAACTATGGCTACACCTTC | CASSLDRGTNYGYTF
TRBD1 | TRBJ2-2 | TRBV5-1 | . | TGCGCCAGCAGCTTGAACATCGACAGGGGGCAGGACACCGGGGAGCTGTTTTTT | CASSLNIDRGQDTGELFF
. | TRBJ2-6 | TRBV12-5 | . | TGTGCTAGTGGGGCCTCTGGGGCCAACGTCCTGACTTTC | CASGASGANVLTF
TRBD2 | TRBJ2-1 | TRBV19 | . | TGTGCCAGTAGTTCTAGCGGGAGTCTTCCCCACAATGAGCAGTTCTTC | CASSSSGSLPHNEQFF
. | TRBJ2-1 | TRBV6-5 | . | TGTGCCAGCAGTTACGGGGAAAGCTCCTACAATGAGCAGTTCTTC | CASSYGESSYNEQFF
TRBD2 | TRBJ2-1 | TRBV28 | . | TGTGCCAGCAGTTTTCCGCGGGAGACGTCCCAGTTCTTC | CASSFPRETSQFF
TRBD1 | TRBJ1-3 | TRBV5-8 | . | TGTGCCAGCAGCTCCGGGACAGTCGGAAACACCATATATTTT | CASSSGTVGNTIYF
. | TRBJ2-7 | TRBV6-1 | . | TGTGCCAGCAGTGAAGGCCTCTACGAGCAGTACTTC | CASSEGLYEQYF
TRBD1 | TRBJ2-2 | TRBV29-1 | . | TGCAGCGTTGAAGTTCTGGACAGGGCGAACACCGGGGAGCTGTTTTTT | CSVEVLDRANTGELFF
. | TRBJ2-1 | TRBV12-5 | . | TGTGCTAGCCAGCAGGGCGGGACCCTGTACAATGAGCAGTTCTTC | CASQQGGTLYNEQFF
TRBD1 | TRBJ1-2 | TRBV29-1 | . | TGCAGCGTTGGGACAGGGTATGGCTACACCTTC | CSVGTGYGYTF
. | TRBJ2-2 | TRBV27 | . | TGTGCCAGCAGTTTGGGTAGGAGGGGGACGAACACCGGGGAGCTGTTTTTT | CASSLGRRGTNTGELFF
TRBD2 | TRBJ2-1 | TRBV28 | . | TGTGCCAGCAGTTTCCCTAGCGGGCATGACAATGAGCAGTTCTTC | CASSFPSGHDNEQFF
TRBD1 | TRBJ1-2 | TRBV10-3 | . | TGTGCCATCAAGCCGACAGGGGGCTCGAGTGGCTACACCTTC | CAIKPTGGSSGYTF
. | TRBJ2-7 | TRBV18 | . | TGTGCCAGCTCACCACCCCGAGGGATGGGCGAGCAGTACTTC | CASSPPRGMGEQYF
. | TRBJ2-5 | TRBV27 | . | TGTGCCAGCAGTTTATCACTAGAAGAGACCCAGTACTTC | CASSLSLEETQYF
. | TRBJ2-1 | TRBV4-1 | . | TGCGCCAGCAGCCAAGATGCCAATGAGCAGTTCTTC | CASSQDANEQFF
. | TRBJ2-7 | TRBV6-5 | . | TGTGCCAGCAGTTGGTTCGGGAGTTCCCCCTACGAGCAGTACTTC | CASSWFGSSPYEQYF
. | TRBJ2-6 | TRBV6-1 | . | TGTGCCAGCAGTGGGGCCAGCTCTGGGGCCAACGTCCTGACTTTC | CASSGASSGANVLTF
. | TRBJ2-1 | TRBV4-3 | . | TGCGCCAGCAGCCAAGATTCAATAGGGCCGGGCAATGGTCAGTTCTTC | CASSQDSIGPGNGQFF
. | TRBJ1-4 | TRBV15 | . | TGTGCCACCAGCGGCCTCGATCGGGGGCGCGGGTCCGGTTCTGGTGGAACTAATGAAAAACTGTTTTTT | CATSGLDRGRGSGSGGTNEKLFF
. | TRBJ1-3 | TRBV6-1 | . | TGTGCCAGCAGTCAAGGTTCATTGTCCTCTGGAAACACCATATATTTT | CASSQGSLSSGNTIYF
. | TRBJ1-4 | TRBV2 | . | TGTGCCAGCAGTGAGGCAGGGGCGGGGTATGAAAAACTGTTTTTT | CASSEAGAGYEKLFF
. | TRBJ2-1 | TRBV6-6 | . | TGTGCCAGCAGTTACGGGGGCATCCCCGAGAATGAGCAGTTCTTC | CASSYGGIPENEQFF
. | TRBJ2-7 | TRBV4-3 | . | TGCGCCAGCAGCCAAGCTCTTGGGAGCTCCTACGAGCAGTACTTC | CASSQALGSSYEQYF
TRBD2 | TRBJ2-1 | TRBV27 | once | TGTGCCAGCAGCTCATCTAGCGGGAGCCTTGTGTCCTACAATGAGCAGTTCTTC | CASSSSSGSLVSYNEQFF
. | TRBJ2-1 | TRBV27 | . | TGTGCCAGCAGTTCTCCGTTCTCGGCAGGGAATGAGCAGTTCTTC | CASSSPFSAGNEQFF
. | TRBJ1-2 | TRBV7-9 | . | TGTGCCAGCAGCTTGCAGGGAAACTATGGCTACACCTTC | CASSLQGNYGYTF
TRBD2 | TRBJ2-1 | TRBV2 | . | TGTGCCAGCAGGTCTAGCGGGAGGGCCAATGAGCAGTTCTTC | CASRSSGRANEQFF
TRBD2 | TRBJ2-1 | TRBV7-6 | few | TGTGCCAGCAGCTCTCGACTAGCGGGAAAGGTAGGTGAGCAGTTCTTC | CASSSRLAGKVGEQFF
. | TRBJ2-7 | TRBV5-1 | . | TGCGCCAGCAGCCCGGACGGGACTGACTACGAGCAGTACTTC | CASSPDGTDYEQYF